A single TCR beta chain is shown here with its context. This entry belongs to a study of cytomegalovirus exposure and HLA in healthy donors. The PCR ran on 60 Vbeta and 13 Jbeta primers. Assay used: immunoSEQ multiplex PCR; TCRdb lists only in-frame clones, some missing. Altogether around 170,000 clones are present, about 80% being singletons, with the ten largest covering approximately 0.51%. Sequenced sample: PBMCs. The sequence came from a woman in her 50s in good health and CMV-seronegative.

In DNA form, the CDR3 reads TGTGCCAGCGCCCGCGGGGCCCCCCCGAATGGCTACACCTTC. It translates to CASARGAPPNGYTF. The chain has TRBV6-5 and TRBJ1-2; the D gene is possibly TRBD1 (5 bases). The CDR3 consists of 14 residues. V was pared by 8 bases and J by 6 bases, with 19 bases between. Looked up from germline, CDR1 is MNHEY and CDR2 is SVGAGI.